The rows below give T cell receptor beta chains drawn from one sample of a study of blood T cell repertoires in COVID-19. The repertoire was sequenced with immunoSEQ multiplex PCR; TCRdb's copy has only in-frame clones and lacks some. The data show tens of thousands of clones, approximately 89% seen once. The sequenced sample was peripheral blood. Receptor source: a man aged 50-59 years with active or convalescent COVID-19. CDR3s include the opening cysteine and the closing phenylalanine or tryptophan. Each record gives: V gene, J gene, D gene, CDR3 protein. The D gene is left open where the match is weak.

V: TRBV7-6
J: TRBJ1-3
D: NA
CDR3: CASSLDGGGGNTIYF

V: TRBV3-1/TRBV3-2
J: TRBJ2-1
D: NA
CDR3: CASSQGQLGLGEQFF

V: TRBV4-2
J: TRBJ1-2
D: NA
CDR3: CASSQEGQAVMGYTF

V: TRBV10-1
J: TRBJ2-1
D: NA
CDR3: CASSDRGHEQFF

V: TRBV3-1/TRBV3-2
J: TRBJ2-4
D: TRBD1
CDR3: CASSRQGAKNIQYF

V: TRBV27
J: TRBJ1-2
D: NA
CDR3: CASSRTGIYGYTF

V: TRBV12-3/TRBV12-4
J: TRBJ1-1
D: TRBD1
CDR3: CASSFDRGPEAFF

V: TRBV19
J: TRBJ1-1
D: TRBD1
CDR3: CAPRGRTEAFF

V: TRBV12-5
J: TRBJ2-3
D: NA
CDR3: CASGSGAASTDTQYF

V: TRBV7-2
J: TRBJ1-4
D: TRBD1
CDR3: CASSLGGRTNEKLFF

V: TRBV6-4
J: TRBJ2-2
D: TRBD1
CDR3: CASSPGQGVGELFF

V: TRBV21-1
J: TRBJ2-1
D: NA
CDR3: CASSKIYDTRDRGSGYNEQFF

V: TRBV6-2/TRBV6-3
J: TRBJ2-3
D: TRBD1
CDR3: CASSTRQGSVGDTQYF

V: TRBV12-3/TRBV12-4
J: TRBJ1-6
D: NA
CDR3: CASRRRGAPLHF

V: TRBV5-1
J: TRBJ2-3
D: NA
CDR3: CASSFLDFTDTQYF

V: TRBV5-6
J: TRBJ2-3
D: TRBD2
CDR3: CASSLGSGGITDTQYF

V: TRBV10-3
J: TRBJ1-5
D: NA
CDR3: CAISEQDNQPQHF

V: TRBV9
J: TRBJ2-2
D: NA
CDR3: CASSPRGGVTGELFF

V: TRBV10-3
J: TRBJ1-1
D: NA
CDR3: CAISDLINTEAFF

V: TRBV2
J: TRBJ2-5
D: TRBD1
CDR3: CASAGGRTETQYF

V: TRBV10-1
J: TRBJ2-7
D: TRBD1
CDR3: CASSEGAGGYEQYF